These T cell receptor beta chains were read from a single sample in a study of Tregs in tolerant kidney transplant recipients. Only in-frame clones appear in the TCRdb table, and some are missing; sequencing was by immunoSEQ multiplex PCR. The table records some 90,000 clones, 90% to 95% of them present only once. Sample: CD8+ T cells from blood. The receptors derive from a human donor in good health. The CDR3 runs from the conserved cysteine through the conserved F or W. A D gene is named only where the DNA matches it firmly. Only part of the rows carry a size: once, few, many, or a class if the clone is expanded.

D	J	size	V	CDR3	DNA
NA	TRBJ2-7	NA	TRBV11-2	CASSLDRGTSYEQYF	TGTGCCAGCAGCTTAGACAGGGGGACTTCCTACGAGCAGTACTTC
NA	TRBJ2-7	NA	TRBV4-1	CASSQGLHILGYEQYF	TGCGCCAGCAGCCAAGGTCTACATATTTTAGGGTACGAGCAGTACTTC
NA	TRBJ2-7	NA	TRBV7-2	CASSVDYRREEQYF	TGTGCCAGCAGCGTGGACTACCGTCGGGAGGAGCAGTACTTC
NA	TRBJ2-7	NA	TRBV2	CASKTYLEQYF	TGTGCCAGCAAAACCTATTTGGAGCAGTACTTC
TRBD2	TRBJ2-7	once	TRBV10-2	CASSELAGEDEQYF	TGCGCCAGCAGTGAGTTGGCGGGAGAAGACGAGCAGTACTTC
NA	TRBJ2-1	once	TRBV7-3	CASSLSSYNEQFF	TGTGCCAGCAGCCTGAGCTCCTACAATGAGCAGTTCTTC
NA	TRBJ2-2	NA	TRBV27	CASSFGGTGELFF	TGTGCCAGCAGTTTCGGCGGCACCGGGGAGCTGTTTTTT
TRBD1	TRBJ1-3	once	TRBV9	CASSTNTGAGNTIYF	TGTGCCAGCAGCACGAATACAGGGGCTGGAAACACCATATATTTT
NA	TRBJ1-1	NA	TRBV7-8	CASRVFRDRNTEAFF	TGTGCCAGCAGGGTTTTCCGGGACCGGAACACTGAAGCTTTCTTT
NA	TRBJ2-7	few	TRBV6-1	CASSWDTNPGYEQYF	TGTGCCAGCAGTTGGGACACTAACCCTGGGTACGAGCAGTACTTC
TRBD1	TRBJ2-2	NA	TRBV6-5	CAIPRDRGGHRELFF	TGTGCCATCCCACGGGACAGGGGAGGACACCGGGAGCTGTTTTTT
TRBD1	TRBJ1-1	NA	TRBV2	CASSEGTGSEAFF	TGTGCCAGCAGTGAAGGGACAGGGAGTGAAGCTTTCTTT
TRBD2	TRBJ2-1	NA	TRBV7-9	CASSLEAGGPYNEQFF	TGTGCCAGCAGCTTAGAGGCGGGAGGGCCTTACAATGAGCAGTTCTTC
TRBD2	TRBJ2-3	NA	TRBV4-1	CASSQEGSSGSTDTQYF	TGCGCCAGCAGCCAAGAAGGGTCTAGCGGTAGCACAGATACGCAGTATTTT
NA	TRBJ1-1	NA	TRBV5-4	CASSFGQLQAFF	TGTGCCAGCAGCTTTGGCCAGCTTCAAGCTTTCTTT
TRBD1	TRBJ2-7	NA	TRBV5-4	CASSWGQGNYEQYF	TGTGCCAGCAGCTGGGGACAGGGGAACTACGAGCAGTACTTC
NA	TRBJ2-2	once	TRBV7-6	CASSLGGSNTGELFF	TGTGCCAGCAGCTTGGGGGGATCGAACACCGGGGAGCTGTTTTTT
NA	TRBJ2-7	few	TRBV4-2	CASSQDPASSYEQYF	TGTGCCAGCAGCCAAGACCCCGCTAGCTCCTACGAGCAGTACTTC
TRBD1	TRBJ2-7	once	TRBV5-5	CASSLGTGVYEQYF	TGTGCCAGCAGCCTCGGGACAGGGGTATACGAGCAGTACTTC
NA	TRBJ2-5	NA	TRBV5-1	CASSLQLQETQYF	TGCGCCAGCAGCTTGCAACTACAAGAGACCCAGTACTTC
NA	TRBJ1-5	NA	TRBV2	CASSGHGVGNQPQHF	TGTGCCAGCAGTGGACACGGGGTGGGCAATCAGCCCCAGCATTTT
TRBD2	TRBJ2-5	NA	TRBV12-5	CASGLVLAGVRETQYF	TGTGCTAGTGGTTTGGTACTAGCGGGGGTAAGGGAGACCCAGTACTTC
NA	TRBJ2-3	once	TRBV7-9	CASSYRALGTDTQYF	TGTGCCAGCAGCTACCGAGCCTTGGGGACAGATACGCAGTATTTT
TRBD1	TRBJ2-3	NA	TRBV7-9	CASSPDRGRREGTDTQYF	TGTGCCAGCAGCCCCGACAGGGGGCGACGAGAGGGCACAGATACGCAGTATTTT
NA	TRBJ1-2	once	TRBV5-6	CASSQYTGPYGYTF	TGTGCCAGCAGCCAGTACACGGGACCCTATGGCTACACCTTC
NA	TRBJ1-4	NA	TRBV30	CAWSVPSSDEKLFF	TGTGCCTGGAGTGTACCCTCAAGTGATGAAAAACTGTTTTTT
TRBD2	TRBJ2-5	once	TRBV5-1	CASSLTSGREQGTQYF	TGCGCCAGCAGCTTGACTAGCGGGAGGGAGCAAGGGACCCAGTACTTC
TRBD1	TRBJ2-1	NA	TRBV19	CASSPKQGSEQFF	TGTGCCAGTAGTCCCAAACAGGGGAGTGAGCAGTTCTTC
TRBD2	TRBJ2-2	NA	TRBV6-1	CASSEDTSGVWGSANTGELFF	TGTGCCAGCAGTGAAGATACTAGCGGGGTCTGGGGTTCTGCGAACACCGGGGAGCTGTTTTTT
TRBD1	TRBJ2-1	NA	TRBV6-1	CASRGQGVLYNEQFF	TGTGCCAGCAGAGGACAGGGGGTCCTCTACAATGAGCAGTTCTTC
NA	TRBJ1-2	NA	TRBV21-1	CASSKGTGTMGGLGYTF	TGTGCCAGCAGCAAAGGTACAGGGACGATGGGAGGTCTTGGCTACACCTTC
TRBD1	TRBJ2-1	NA	TRBV5-4	CASSPKAGGRYNEQFF	TGTGCCAGCAGTCCAAAAGCAGGGGGCCGATACAATGAGCAGTTCTTC
NA	TRBJ1-2	NA	TRBV14	CASSQALQGYGYTF	TGTGCCAGCAGCCAAGCCCTCCAAGGCTATGGCTACACCTTC
TRBD1	TRBJ2-1	NA	TRBV6-5	CASRATGTAYNEQFF	TGTGCCAGCAGAGCCACCGGGACAGCCTACAATGAGCAGTTCTTC
TRBD2	TRBJ2-6	NA	TRBV6-1	CASSEGGTGANVLTF	TGTGCCAGCAGTGAGGGGGGGACTGGGGCCAACGTCCTGACTTTC
TRBD1	TRBJ1-5	once	TRBV11-2	CASSPGTGNQPQHF	TGTGCCAGCAGCCCTGGGACAGGCAATCAGCCCCAGCATTTT
NA	TRBJ2-3	NA	TRBV27	CASSAPEGIDTQYF	TGTGCCAGCAGTGCCCCGGAAGGGATAGATACGCAGTATTTT
TRBD1	TRBJ1-5	NA	TRBV19	CASSIRDRNQPQHF	TGTGCCAGTAGTATTCGGGACAGGAATCAGCCCCAGCATTTT
NA	TRBJ2-1	NA	TRBV5-8	CASSSEGLFYNEQFF	TGTGCCAGCAGTTCCGAGGGGCTGTTCTACAATGAGCAGTTCTTC
NA	TRBJ1-2	NA	TRBV4-1	CASSQDIEQGWWYGYTF	TGCGCCAGCAGCCAAGATATAGAACAGGGCTGGTGGTATGGCTACACCTTC
NA	TRBJ1-5	NA	TRBV2	CASSPTGYSNQPQHF	TGTGCCAGCAGCCCGACAGGATATAGCAATCAGCCCCAGCATTTT
NA	TRBJ1-1	NA	TRBV14	CASSQGGAAAFF	TGTGCCAGCAGCCAGGGGGGCGCGGCGGCTTTCTTT
TRBD2	TRBJ2-1	NA	TRBV27	CASSTSGGLYNEQFF	TGTGCCAGCAGTACTAGCGGGGGACTCTACAATGAGCAGTTCTTC
TRBD2	TRBJ2-2	NA	TRBV9	CASSPRTSGLPPTGELFF	TGTGCCAGCAGCCCCCGGACTAGCGGACTTCCCCCCACCGGGGAGCTGTTTTTT
TRBD1	TRBJ2-2	NA	TRBV7-9	CATDRVDTGELFF	TGTGCCACCGACAGGGTGGACACCGGGGAGCTGTTTTTT
NA	TRBJ1-4	NA	TRBV25-1	CASSETLGKLFF	TGTGCCAGCAGTGAAACTTTGGGAAAACTGTTTTTT
NA	TRBJ1-5	NA	TRBV21-1	CASSKGEDRRYQPQHF	TGTGCCAGCAGCAAGGGGGAGGACAGGAGATATCAGCCCCAGCATTTT
NA	TRBJ1-4	NA	TRBV7-6	CASSYGGAANEKLFF	TGTGCCAGCAGCTACGGAGGAGCAGCTAATGAAAAACTGTTTTTT